Sequencing of this T cell receptor beta chain was carried out in a study of T-cell memory formation after mild COVID-19 (dated by TCRdb to the early 2020s). About the study as a whole: Most TCR sequence clusters were specific to one of the two donors. In a couple of donors, T-cell clones that expanded and contracted after mild COVID-19 were followed by sequencing TCRalpha and TCRbeta repertoires longitudinally. Two young, previously healthy adult volunteers made up the cohort, one male and one female.

Sequencing relied on an Illumina NovaSeq 6000. Using 5'RACE with constant-segment primers, TCRalpha and TCRbeta cDNA libraries were constructed, with sample barcodes and unique molecular identifiers added in the process. RNA was extracted from every sample with Trizol reagent. Library amplification was performed in two PCR steps, and a second sample barcode and Illumina TruSeq adapters were introduced in the second step. Libraries were sequenced on an Illumina NovaSeq with 2 x 150 bp paired-end reads. Under the source paper's analysis protocol: With migec v1.2.7, reads were demultiplexed and then collapsed into UMI-guided consensus sequences. Using mixcr v2.1.11, the UMI consensuses were aligned to TRA and TRB V and J templates and assembled into clonotypes. Expanded or contracted clonotypes were those called significant by both edgeR and NoisET, with noise models trained on biological replicates. For edgeR calls, a false discovery rate-adjusted p below 0.01 and a log2 fold-change threshold of 1 were applied. PCA with hierarchical clustering of max-normalized trajectories of the 1000 most abundant clonotypes was used as exploratory dynamics analysis. Separately sequenced CD4+ and CD8+ repertoires were used to assign the CD4 or CD8 phenotype of responding clones. The public reads were run again by TCRdb, first through fastp at Q25 and then through MiXCR, and only productive beta chains were kept. Rows are unified per CDR3 protein, each entry keeping the most common DNA and genes. The V and J calls shown here were made by TCRdb, not taken from the authors' results. Present in this sample are 300,000 to 350,000 distinct CDR3 sequences, 13% to 15% of which were seen just once. Around 23% of the sample rests with the top ten.

CDR1 and CDR2 are read off the germline V gene as SGDLS and YYNGEE. V is reduced by 4 bases and J by 8 bases, leaving a spacing of 15 bases between them. From cysteine to phenylalanine, the CDR3 is 13 amino acids long. Only the CDR3 DNA is retained, 39 bases long and in frame from the first base. Ficoll-Paque density gradient centrifugation was used to isolate PBMCs. On the study overall, not on this receptor specifically: From day 15 to 85, contracting clones showed balanced CD4/CD8 phenotypes, whereas a second wave of clones that expanded from day 15 to 37 leaned towards CD4+. The detection of some responding clones in pre-infection memory suggests that pre-existing cross-reactive memory T cells joined the SARS-CoV-2 response. Contracting CD4+ clones appeared mostly in the CM and EM memory subsets, whereas CD8+ clones were enriched in EMRA. The study included only two mild cases, and larger cohorts that include severe cases with pre-infection samples were judged to be necessary. The second-wave clones that peaked on day 37 were not confirmed to be SARS-CoV-2 specific.

In the case of this clonotype: Its antigen is currently not known. Base quality data are lacking; no much larger clone is found one base away.

Sequencing was done on a sample of PBMCs or a T cell subset sorted from them (not recorded which). The receptor was derived from a man between 18 and 29 years old who had mild COVID-19 (a few samples of this study predate the infection). The sample titles of this study are shuffled in the database, so cell type and time point are left out; the donor was told from shared clones. The sequence is built from TRBV9 and TRBJ1-1, with the D gene too uncertain to name. The sequence in DNA is TGTGCCAGCAGCCCTAGAGACGGAGCAGAAGCTTTCTTT. It translates as CASSPRDGAEAFF.